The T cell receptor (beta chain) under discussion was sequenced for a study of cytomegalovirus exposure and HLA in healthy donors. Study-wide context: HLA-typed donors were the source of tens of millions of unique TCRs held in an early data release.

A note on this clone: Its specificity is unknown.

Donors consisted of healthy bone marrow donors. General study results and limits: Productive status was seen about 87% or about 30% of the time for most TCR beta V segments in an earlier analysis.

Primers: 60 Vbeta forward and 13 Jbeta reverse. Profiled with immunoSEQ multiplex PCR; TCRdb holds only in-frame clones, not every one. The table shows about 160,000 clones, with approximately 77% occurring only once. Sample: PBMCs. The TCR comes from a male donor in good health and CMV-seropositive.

The CDR3 loop reads CASSPGGRGYEQYF. The CDR3 nucleotides are TGTGCCAGCAGCCCGGGGGGCAGGGGATACGAGCAGTACTTC. The chain uses TRBV14 and TRBJ2-7; D is possibly TRBD2 (7 bases). Germline CDR1 SGHDN, CDR2 FVKESK. V was clipped by 4 bases and J by 4 bases, with 14 bases between them. The CDR3 covers 14 residues. The whole variable domain, remainder taken from reference TRBV14 and TRBJ2-7, is EAGVTQFPSHSVIEKGQTVTLRCDPISGHDNLYWYRRVMGKEIKFLLHFVKESKQDESGMPNNRFLAERTGGTYSTLKVQPAELEDSGVYFCASSPGGRGYEQYFGPGTRLTVT.